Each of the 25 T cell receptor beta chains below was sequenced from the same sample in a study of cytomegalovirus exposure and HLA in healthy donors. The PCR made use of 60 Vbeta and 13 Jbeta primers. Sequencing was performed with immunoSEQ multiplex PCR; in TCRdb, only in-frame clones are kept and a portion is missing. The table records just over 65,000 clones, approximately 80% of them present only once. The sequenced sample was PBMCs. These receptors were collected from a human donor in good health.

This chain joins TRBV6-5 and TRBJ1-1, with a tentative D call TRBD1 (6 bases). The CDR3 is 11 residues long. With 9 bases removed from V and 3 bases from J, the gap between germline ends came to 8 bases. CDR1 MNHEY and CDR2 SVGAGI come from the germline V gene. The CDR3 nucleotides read TGTGCCAGTTACAGGGACACTGAAGCTTTCTTT. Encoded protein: CASYRDTEAFF.

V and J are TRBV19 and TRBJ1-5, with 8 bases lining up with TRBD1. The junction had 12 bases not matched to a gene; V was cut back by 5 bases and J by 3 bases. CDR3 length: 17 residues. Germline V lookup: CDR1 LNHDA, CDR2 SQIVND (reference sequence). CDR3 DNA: TGTGCCAGTAGTGGAAGGACAGGGAGGGAAATCAATCAGCCCCAGCATTTT. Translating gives CASSGRTGREINQPQHF. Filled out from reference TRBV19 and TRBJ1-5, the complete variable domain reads DGGITQSPKYLFRKEGQNVTLSCEQNLNHDAMYWYRQDPGQGLRLIYYSQIVNDFQKGDIAEGYSVSREKKESFPLTVTSAQKNPTAFYLCASSGRTGREINQPQHFGDGTRLSIL.

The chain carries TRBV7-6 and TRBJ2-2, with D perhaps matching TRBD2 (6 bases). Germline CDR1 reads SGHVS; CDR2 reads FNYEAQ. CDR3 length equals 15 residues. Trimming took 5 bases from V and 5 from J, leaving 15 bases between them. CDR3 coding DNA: TGTGCCAGCAGCCCCCGGAGGGAAGGGACCGGGGAGCTGTTTTTT. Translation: CASSPRREGTGELFF.

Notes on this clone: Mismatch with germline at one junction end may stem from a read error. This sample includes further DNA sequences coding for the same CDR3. The CDR3 DNA reads TGCGCCAGCAGATCTACGACAGGGACTGGAAACACCATATATTTT. It encodes CASRSTTGTGNTIYF. The chain has TRBV6-6 and TRBJ1-3; 7 nucleotides line up with TRBD1. The CDR3 extends over 15 amino acids. Germline CDR1 and CDR2: MNHNY and SVGAGI (reference sequence).

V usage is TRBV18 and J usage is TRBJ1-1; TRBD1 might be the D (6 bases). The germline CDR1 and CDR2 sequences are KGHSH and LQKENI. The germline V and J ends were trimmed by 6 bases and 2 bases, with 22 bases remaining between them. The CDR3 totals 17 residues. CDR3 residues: CASSPTANRVGNTEAFF. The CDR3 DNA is TGTGCCAGCTCTCCTACCGCAAACAGGGTAGGCAACACTGAAGCTTTCTTT. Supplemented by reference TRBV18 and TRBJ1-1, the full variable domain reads NAGVMQNPRHLVRRRGQEARLRCSPMKGHSHVYWYRQLPEEGLKFMVYLQKENIIDESGMPKERFSAEFPKEGPSILRIQQVVRGDSAAYFCASSPTANRVGNTEAFFGQGTRLTVV.

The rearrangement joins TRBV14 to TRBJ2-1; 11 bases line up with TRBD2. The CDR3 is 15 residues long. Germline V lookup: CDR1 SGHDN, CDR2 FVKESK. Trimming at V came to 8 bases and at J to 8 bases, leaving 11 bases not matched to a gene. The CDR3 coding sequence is TGTGCCAGCCGAAAGACTAGCGGGGCTTTATATGAGCAGTTCTTC. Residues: CASRKTSGALYEQFF.

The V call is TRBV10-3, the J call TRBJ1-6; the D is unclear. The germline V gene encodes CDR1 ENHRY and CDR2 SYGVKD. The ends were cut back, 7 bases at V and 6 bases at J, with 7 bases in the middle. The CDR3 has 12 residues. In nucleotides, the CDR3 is TGTGCCATCAAACAGCCTAATTCACCCCTCCACTTT. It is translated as CAIKQPNSPLHF.

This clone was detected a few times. CDR3 protein: CASTGDTEAFF. The CDR3 nucleotides read TGTGCCAGCACGGGAGACACTGAAGCTTTCTTT. The rearrangement links TRBV6-5 to TRBJ1-1; D is uncertain. Germline CDR1 reads MNHEY; CDR2 reads SVGAGI. The CDR3 is 11 amino acids. Trimming cost V 7 bases and J 3 bases, with 6 bases left between them.

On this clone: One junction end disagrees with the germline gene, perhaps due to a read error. The CDR3 bases are TGTGCTAGCAGCCGAGACTTGAAAGAGACCCAGTACTTC. Residues: CASSRDLKETQYF. The chain joins TRBV7-7 to TRBJ2-5; no clear D. The CDR3 is 13 amino acids. Germline loops: CDR1 SSHAT, CDR2 FNYEAQ (reference sequence).

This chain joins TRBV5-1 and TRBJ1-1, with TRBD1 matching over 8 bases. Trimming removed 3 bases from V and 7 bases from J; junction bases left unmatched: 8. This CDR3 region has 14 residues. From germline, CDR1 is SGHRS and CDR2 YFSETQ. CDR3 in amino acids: CASSWLDRASEAFF. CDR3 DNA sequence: TGCGCCAGCAGCTGGCTGGACAGGGCGAGTGAAGCTTTCTTT.

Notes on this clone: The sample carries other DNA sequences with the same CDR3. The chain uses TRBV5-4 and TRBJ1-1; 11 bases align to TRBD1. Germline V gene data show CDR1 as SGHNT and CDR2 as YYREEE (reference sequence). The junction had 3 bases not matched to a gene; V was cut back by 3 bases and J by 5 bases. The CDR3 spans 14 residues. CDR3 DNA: TGTGCCAGCAGCTGGGACAGGGGGGGGACTGAAGCTTTCTTT. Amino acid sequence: CASSWDRGGTEAFF.

CDR3: CAISERQVASGYTF. The CDR3 DNA reads TGTGCCATCAGTGAGCGACAGGTCGCCTCAGGCTACACCTTC. This chain connects TRBV10-3 to TRBJ1-2; possibly TRBD1 for D (6 bases). Germline-derived CDR1 and CDR2 are ENHRY and SYGVKD. V shed 2 bases and J shed 8 bases, with 15 bases lying between them. The CDR3 sequence is 14 residues long.

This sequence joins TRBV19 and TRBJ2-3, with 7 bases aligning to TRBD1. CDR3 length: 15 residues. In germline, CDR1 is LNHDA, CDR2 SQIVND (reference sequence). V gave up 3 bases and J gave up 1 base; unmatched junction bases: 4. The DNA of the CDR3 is TGTGCCAGTAGTATTCCGGGACAGCGCACAGATACGCAGTATTTT. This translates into CASSIPGQRTDTQYF.

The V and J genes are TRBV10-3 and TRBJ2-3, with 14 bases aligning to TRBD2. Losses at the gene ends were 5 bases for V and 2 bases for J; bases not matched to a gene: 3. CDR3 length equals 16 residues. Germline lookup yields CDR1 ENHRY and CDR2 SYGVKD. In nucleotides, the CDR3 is TGTGCCATCAGTAAGGGACTAGCGGGGGTCACAGATACGCAGTATTTT. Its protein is CAISKGLAGVTDTQYF.

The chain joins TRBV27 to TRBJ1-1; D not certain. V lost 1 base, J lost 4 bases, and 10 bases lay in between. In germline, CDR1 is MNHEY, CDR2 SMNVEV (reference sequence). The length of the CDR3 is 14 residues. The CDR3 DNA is TGTGCCAGCAGTTTATATGGAGTATTCACTGAAGCTTTCTTT. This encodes CASSLYGVFTEAFF.

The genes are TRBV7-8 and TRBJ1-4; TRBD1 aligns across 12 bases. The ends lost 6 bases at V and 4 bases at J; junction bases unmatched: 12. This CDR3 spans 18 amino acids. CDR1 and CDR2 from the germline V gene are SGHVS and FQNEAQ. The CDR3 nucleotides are TGTGCCAGCAGTTACATTCCGGGACAGGGGGCACTTAATGAAAAACTGTTTTTT. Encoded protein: CASSYIPGQGALNEKLFF.

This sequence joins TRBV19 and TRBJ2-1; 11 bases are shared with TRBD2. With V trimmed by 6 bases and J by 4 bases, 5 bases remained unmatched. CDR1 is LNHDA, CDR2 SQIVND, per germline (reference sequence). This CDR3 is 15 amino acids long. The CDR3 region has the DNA TGTGCCAGTAGGAAAACTAGCGGGGGATACAATGAGCAGTTCTTC. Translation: CASRKTSGGYNEQFF.

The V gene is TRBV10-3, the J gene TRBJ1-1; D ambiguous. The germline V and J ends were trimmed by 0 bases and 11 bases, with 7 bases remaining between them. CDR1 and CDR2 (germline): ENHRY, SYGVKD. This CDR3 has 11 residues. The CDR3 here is CAISESYRAFF. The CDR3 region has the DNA TGTGCCATCAGTGAGTCTTATCGGGCTTTCTTT.

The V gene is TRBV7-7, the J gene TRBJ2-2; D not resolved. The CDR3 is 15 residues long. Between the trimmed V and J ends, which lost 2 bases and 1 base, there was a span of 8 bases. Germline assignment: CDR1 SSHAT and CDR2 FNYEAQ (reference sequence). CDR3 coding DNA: TGTGCCAGCAGCTTAAGCAGGCAGAACACCGGGGAGCTGTTTTTT. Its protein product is CASSLSRQNTGELFF.

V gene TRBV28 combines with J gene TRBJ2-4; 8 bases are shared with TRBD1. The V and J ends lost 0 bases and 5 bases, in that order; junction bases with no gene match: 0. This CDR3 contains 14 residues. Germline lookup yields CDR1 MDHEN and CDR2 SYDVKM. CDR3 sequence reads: CASSLWTGENIQYF. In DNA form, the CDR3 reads TGTGCCAGCAGTTTATGGACAGGGGAAAACATTCAGTACTTC.

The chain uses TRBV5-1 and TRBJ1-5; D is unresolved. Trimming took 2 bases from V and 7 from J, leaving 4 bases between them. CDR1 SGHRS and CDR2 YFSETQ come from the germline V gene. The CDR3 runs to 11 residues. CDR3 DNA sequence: TGCGCCAGCAGCTTTATCCAGCCCCAGCATTTT. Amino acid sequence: CASSFIQPQHF.

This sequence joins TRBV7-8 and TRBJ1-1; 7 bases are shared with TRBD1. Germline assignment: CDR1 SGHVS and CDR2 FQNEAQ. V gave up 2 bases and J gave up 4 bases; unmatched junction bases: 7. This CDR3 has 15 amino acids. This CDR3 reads CASSLKGAQITEAFF. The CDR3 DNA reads TGTGCCAGCAGCTTAAAGGGGGCCCAAATCACTGAAGCTTTCTTT.

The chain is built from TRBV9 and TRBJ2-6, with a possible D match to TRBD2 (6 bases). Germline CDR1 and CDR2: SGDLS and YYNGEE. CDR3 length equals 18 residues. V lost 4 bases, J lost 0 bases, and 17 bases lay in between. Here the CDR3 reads CASSTWGGVSSGANVLTF. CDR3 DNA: TGTGCCAGCAGCACCTGGGGCGGGGTAAGCTCTGGGGCCAACGTCCTGACTTTC.

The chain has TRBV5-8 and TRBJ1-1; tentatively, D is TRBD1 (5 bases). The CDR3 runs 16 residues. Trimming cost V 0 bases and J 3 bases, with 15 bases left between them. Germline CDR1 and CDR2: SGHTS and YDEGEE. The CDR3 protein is CASSLVLGRDDTEAFF. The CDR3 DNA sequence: TGTGCCAGCAGCTTGGTTCTGGGCAGGGATGACACTGAAGCTTTCTTT.

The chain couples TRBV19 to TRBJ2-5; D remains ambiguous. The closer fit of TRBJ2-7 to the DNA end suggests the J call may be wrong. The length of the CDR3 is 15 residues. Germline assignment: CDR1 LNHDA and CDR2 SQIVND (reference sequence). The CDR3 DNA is TGTGCCAGTAGTATCGGCCAGGCAGTGGCCTACGAGCAGTACTTC. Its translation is CASSIGQAVAYEQYF.